A single sample is the source of the 8 T cell receptor beta chains below, sequenced in a study of blood T cell repertoires in COVID-19. Sequenced by immunoSEQ multiplex PCR; TCRdb stores in-frame clones only, minus some. The sample includes around 30,000 clones, around 87% of them seen just once. The sample was peripheral blood. The receptors were gathered from a man in his sixties with active COVID-19.

This clone was detected only once. This sequence joins TRBV18 and TRBJ2-5, with D hard to call. The V end was cut by 1 base, the J end by 2 bases, with 8 bases between. Germline V gene sequence: CDR1 KGHSH, CDR2 LQKENI. The CDR3 covers 14 residues. The CDR3 DNA is TGTGCCAGCTCACCACTTGCGGAGCAAGAGACCCAGTACTTC. Its translation: CASSPLAEQETQYF.

V is TRBV6-1 and J is TRBJ2-2; no clear D gene. In germline, CDR1 is MNHNS, CDR2 SASEGT. This CDR3 region has 13 residues. V gave up 3 bases and J gave up 1 base, with 3 bases separating them. This CDR3 reads CASSDGNTGELFF. DNA for the CDR3: TGTGCCAGCAGTGACGGGAACACCGGGGAGCTGTTTTTT.

The chain combines TRBV7-2 with TRBJ2-3, with TRBD2 identical over 8 bases. The CDR3 is 14 amino acids. Unmatched junction bases numbered 11, after V lost 5 bases and J lost 10 bases. Germline lookup yields CDR1 SGHTA and CDR2 FQGNSA. The CDR3 nucleotides are TGTGCCAGCAGCGCAACCATGGGCGGGGGGTCGCAGTATTTT. Translation: CASSATMGGGSQYF.

The chain is built from TRBV12-5 and TRBJ2-1; D is uncertain. The germline gives CDR1 LGHNT, CDR2 FRNRAP. This CDR3 has 13 residues. V lost 7 bases and J lost 3, with 10 bases in between. CDR3 bases: TGTGCTAGTGACCACAGAGACTACAATGAGCAGTTCTTC. This codes for CASDHRDYNEQFF.

The rearrangement uses TRBV7-6 and TRBJ2-3; tentative D call: TRBD1 (6 bases). V dropped 2 bases and J dropped 2 bases, with 14 bases sitting between them. This CDR3 has 16 amino acids. The germline V gene encodes CDR1 SGHVS and CDR2 FNYEAQ. The CDR3 nucleotides are TGTGCCAGCAGCTTATATGTGACAGGTACCACAGATACGCAGTATTTT. Its translation is CASSLYVTGTTDTQYF.

This chain uses TRBV7-6 with TRBJ1-1; D not certain. Trimming took 5 bases from V and 6 from J, leaving 13 bases between them. The germline CDR1 and CDR2 sequences are SGHVS and FNYEAQ. This CDR3 comprises 13 residues. Here the CDR3 reads CASSEVGLSEAFF. The DNA of the CDR3 is TGTGCCAGCAGCGAAGTGGGCTTGTCTGAAGCTTTCTTT.

The CDR3 nucleotides are TGTGCCAGCAGTACGGGACAGGGGAATGAAAAACTGTTTTTT. Encoded protein: CASSTGQGNEKLFF. The chain carries TRBV3-1 (or the pseudogene TRBV3-2) and TRBJ1-4; TRBD1 aligns across 10 bases. The CDR3 sequence is 14 residues long. CDR1 and CDR2 (germline): LGHDT, YNNKEL (reference sequence). With V trimmed by 6 bases and J by 5 bases, 3 bases remained unmatched.

The chain links TRBV6-2 or TRBV6-3 to TRBJ2-3; 10 bases fit TRBD1. CDR1 and CDR2 (germline): MNHEY, SVGEGT. The J segment lost 4 bases and the V segment lost 6 bases, leaving 4 bases of the junction unmatched. This CDR3 has 14 residues. The CDR3 here is CASSRTGGADTQYF. The CDR3 nucleotides are TGTGCCAGCAGCAGGACAGGGGGGGCAGATACGCAGTATTTT.